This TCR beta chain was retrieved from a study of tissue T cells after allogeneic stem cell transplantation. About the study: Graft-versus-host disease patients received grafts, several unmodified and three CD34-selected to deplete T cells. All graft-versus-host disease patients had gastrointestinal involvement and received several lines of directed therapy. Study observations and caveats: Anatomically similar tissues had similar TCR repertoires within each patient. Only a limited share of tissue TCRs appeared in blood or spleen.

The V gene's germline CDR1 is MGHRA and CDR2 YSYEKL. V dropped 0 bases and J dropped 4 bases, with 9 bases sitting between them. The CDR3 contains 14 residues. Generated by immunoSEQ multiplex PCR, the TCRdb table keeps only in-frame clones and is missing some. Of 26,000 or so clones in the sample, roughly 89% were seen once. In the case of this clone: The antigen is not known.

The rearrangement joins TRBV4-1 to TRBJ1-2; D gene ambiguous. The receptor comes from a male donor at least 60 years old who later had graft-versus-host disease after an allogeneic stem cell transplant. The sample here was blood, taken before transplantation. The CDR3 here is CASSQESQTYGYTF. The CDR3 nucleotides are TGCGCCAGCAGCCAAGAGTCACAGACCTATGGCTACACCTTC.